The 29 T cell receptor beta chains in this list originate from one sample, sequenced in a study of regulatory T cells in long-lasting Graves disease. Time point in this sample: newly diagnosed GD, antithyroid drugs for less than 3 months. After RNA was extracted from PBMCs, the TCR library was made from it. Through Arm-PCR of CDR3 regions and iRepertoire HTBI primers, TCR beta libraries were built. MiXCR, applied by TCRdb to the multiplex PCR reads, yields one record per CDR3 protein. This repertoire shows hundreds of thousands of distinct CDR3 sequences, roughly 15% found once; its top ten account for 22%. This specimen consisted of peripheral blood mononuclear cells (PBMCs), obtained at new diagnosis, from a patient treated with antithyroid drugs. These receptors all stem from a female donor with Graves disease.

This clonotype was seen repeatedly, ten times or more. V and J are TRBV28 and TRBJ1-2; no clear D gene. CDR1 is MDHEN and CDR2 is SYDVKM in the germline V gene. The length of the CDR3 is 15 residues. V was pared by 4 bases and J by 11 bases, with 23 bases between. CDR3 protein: CASSSPRPPNWEYTF. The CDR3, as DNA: TGTGCCAGCAGTTCACCCAGACCTCCGAATTGGGAGTACACCTTC.

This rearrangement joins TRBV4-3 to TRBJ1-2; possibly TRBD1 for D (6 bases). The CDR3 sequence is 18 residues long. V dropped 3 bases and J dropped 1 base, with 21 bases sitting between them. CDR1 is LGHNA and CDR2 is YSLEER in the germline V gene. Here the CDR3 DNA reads TGCGCCAGCAGCCAGGCATACCTACAGGGTCGGCTTAACTATGGCTACACCTTC. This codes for CASSQAYLQGRLNYGYTF.

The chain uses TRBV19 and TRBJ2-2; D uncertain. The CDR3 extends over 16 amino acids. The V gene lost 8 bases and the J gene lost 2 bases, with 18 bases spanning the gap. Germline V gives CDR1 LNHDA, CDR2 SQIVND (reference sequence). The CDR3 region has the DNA TGTGCCAGTGGCCTGTCCGGCGTCCTCAACACCGGGGAGCTGTTTTTT. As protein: CASGLSGVLNTGELFF.

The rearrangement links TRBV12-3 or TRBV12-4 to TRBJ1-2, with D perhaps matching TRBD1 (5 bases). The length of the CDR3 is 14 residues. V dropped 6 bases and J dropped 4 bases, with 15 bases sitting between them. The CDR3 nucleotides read TGTGCCAGCAGCCCCACCGGGACGGCCTATGGCTACACCTTC. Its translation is CASSPTGTAYGYTF.

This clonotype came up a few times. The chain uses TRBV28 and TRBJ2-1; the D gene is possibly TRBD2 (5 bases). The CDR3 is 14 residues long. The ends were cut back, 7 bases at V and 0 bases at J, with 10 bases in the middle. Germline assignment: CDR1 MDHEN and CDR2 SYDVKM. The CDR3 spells CASNSGTSYNEQFF. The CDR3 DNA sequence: TGTGCCAGCAACAGCGGAACCTCCTACAATGAGCAGTTCTTC.

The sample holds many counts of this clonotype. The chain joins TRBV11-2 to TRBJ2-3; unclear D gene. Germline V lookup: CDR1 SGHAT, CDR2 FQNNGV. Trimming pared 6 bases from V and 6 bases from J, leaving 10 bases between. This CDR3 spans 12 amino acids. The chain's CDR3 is CASRAGADTQYF. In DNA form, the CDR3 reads TGTGCCAGCAGGGCAGGAGCTGATACGCAGTATTTT.

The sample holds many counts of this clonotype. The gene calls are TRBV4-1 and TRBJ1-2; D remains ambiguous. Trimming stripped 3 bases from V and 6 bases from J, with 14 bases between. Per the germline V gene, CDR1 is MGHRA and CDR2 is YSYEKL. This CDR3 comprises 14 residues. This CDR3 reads CASSHASLGDGYTF. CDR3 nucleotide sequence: TGCGCCAGCAGCCATGCGTCTCTCGGAGATGGCTACACCTTC.

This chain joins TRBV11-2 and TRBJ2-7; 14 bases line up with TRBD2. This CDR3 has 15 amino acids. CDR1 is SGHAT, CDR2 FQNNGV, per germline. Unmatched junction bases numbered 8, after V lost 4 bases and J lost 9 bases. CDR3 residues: CASSSSGTSGSGQYF. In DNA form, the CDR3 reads TGTGCCAGCAGCTCATCCGGGACTAGCGGGAGTGGGCAGTACTTC.

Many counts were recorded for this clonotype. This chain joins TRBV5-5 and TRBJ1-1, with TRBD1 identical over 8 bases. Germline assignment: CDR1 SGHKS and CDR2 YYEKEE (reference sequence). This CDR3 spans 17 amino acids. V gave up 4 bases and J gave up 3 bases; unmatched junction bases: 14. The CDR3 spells CASSVTGVGYGDTEAFF. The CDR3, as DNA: TGTGCCAGCAGCGTGACAGGGGTTGGGTATGGTGACACTGAAGCTTTCTTT.

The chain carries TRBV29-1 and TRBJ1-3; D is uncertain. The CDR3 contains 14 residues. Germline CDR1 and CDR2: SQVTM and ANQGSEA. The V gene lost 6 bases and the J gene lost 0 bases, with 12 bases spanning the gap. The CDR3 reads CSVGEGFSGNTIYF. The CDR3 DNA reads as TGCAGCGTGGGAGAGGGATTCTCTGGAAACACCATATATTTT.

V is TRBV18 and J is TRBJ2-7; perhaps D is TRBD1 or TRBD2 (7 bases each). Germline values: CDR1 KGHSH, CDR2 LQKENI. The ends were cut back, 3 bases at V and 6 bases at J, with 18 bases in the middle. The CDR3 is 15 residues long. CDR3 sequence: CASSPREGASREQYF. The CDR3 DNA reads TGTGCCAGCTCACCCAGGGAGGGGGCATCTCGCGAGCAGTACTTC.

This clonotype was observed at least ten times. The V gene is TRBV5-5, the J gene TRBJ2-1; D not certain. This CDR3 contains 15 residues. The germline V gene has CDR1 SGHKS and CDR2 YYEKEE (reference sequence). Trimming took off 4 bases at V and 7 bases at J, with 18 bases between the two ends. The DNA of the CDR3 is TGTGCCAGCAGCCTTGGGCGAGGAGTTGGGAATGAGCAGTTCTTC. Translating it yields CASSLGRGVGNEQFF.

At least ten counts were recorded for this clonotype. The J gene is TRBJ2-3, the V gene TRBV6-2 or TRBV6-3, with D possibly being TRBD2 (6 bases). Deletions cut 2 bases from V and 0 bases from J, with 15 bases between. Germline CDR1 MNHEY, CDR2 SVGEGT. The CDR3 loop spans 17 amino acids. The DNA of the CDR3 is TGTGCCAGCAGTTACACCGCCGGGACTTCGAGCACAGATACGCAGTATTTT. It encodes CASSYTAGTSSTDTQYF.

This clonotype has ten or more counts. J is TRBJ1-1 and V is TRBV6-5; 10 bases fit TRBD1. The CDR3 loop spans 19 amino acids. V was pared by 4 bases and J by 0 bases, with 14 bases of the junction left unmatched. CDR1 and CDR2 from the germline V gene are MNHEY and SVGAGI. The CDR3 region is CASSLGQGWANLMNTEAFF. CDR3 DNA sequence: TGTGCCAGCAGTTTGGGACAGGGGTGGGCAAATCTCATGAACACTGAAGCTTTCTTT.

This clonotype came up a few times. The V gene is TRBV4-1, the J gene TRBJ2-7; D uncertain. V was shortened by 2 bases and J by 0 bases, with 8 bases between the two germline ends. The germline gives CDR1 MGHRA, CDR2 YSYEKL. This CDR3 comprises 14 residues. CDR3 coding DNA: TGCGCCAGCAGCCAAACCGGATTCTCCTACGAGCAGTACTTC. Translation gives CASSQTGFSYEQYF.

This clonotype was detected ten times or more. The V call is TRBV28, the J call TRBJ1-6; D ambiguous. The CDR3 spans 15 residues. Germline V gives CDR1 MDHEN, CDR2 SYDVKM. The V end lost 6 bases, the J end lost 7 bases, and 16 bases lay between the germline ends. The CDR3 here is CASSPRDWYNSPLHF. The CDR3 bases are TGTGCCAGCAGCCCACGGGATTGGTACAATTCACCCCTCCACTTT.

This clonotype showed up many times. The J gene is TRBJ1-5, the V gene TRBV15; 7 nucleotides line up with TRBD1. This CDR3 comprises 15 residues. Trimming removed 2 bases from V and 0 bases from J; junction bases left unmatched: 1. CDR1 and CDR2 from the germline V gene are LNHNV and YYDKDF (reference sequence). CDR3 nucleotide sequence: TGTGCCACCAGCAGACAGGGGGATAGCAATCAGCCCCAGCATTTT. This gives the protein CATSRQGDSNQPQHF.

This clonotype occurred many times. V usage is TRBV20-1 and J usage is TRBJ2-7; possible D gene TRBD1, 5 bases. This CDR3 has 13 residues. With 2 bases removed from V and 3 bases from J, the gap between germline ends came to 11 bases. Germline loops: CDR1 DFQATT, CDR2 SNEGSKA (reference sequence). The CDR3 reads CSARLQANYEQYF. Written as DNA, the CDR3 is TGCAGTGCTAGATTACAGGCGAACTACGAGCAGTACTTC.

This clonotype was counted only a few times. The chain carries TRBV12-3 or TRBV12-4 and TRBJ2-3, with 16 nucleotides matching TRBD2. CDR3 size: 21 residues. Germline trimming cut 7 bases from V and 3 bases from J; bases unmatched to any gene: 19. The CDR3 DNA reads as TGTGCCAGCACTGTCCCGGGACTAGCGGGAGGGGTAGTAGCTGGTACAGATACGCAGTATTTT. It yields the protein CASTVPGLAGGVVAGTDTQYF.

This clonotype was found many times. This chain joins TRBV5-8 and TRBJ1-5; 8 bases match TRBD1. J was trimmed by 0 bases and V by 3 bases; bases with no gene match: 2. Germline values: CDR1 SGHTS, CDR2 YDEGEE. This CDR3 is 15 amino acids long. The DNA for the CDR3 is TGTGCCAGCAGCTGGACAGGGAATAGCAATCAGCCCCAGCATTTT. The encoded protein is CASSWTGNSNQPQHF.

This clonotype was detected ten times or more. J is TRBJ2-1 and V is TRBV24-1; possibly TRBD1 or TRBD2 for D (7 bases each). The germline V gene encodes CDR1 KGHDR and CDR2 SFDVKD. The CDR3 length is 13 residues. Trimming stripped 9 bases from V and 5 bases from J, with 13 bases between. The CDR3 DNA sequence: TGTGCCACCCAGGCAGGGGGGGACAATGAGCAGTTCTTC. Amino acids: CATQAGGDNEQFF.

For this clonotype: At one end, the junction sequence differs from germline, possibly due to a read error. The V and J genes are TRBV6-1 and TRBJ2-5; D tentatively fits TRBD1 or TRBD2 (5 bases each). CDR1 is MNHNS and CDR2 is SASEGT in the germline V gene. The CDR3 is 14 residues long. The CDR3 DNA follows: TGTGCCAGCAGAACGTCAGGGACCCAAGGGACCCAGTACTTC. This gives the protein CASRTSGTQGTQYF.

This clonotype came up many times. The CDR3 region has the DNA TGTGCCAGCAGTGAAGTGGTAGGGGGACAGGGAGATGAAAAACTGTTTTTT. Its translation is CASSEVVGGQGDEKLFF. The chain joins TRBV6-2 or TRBV6-3 to TRBJ1-4, with TRBD1 identical over 9 bases. The J segment lost 6 bases and the V segment lost 5 bases, leaving 13 bases of the junction unmatched. Germline CDR1 and CDR2: MNHEY and SVGEGT. The CDR3 covers 17 residues.

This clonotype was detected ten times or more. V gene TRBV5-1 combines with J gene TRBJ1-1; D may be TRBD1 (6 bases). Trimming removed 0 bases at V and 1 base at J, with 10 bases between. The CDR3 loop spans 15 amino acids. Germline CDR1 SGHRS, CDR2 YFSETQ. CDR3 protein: CASSLEGGKNTEAFF. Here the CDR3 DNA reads TGCGCCAGCAGCTTGGAAGGGGGGAAGAACACTGAAGCTTTCTTT. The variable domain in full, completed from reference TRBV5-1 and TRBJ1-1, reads KAGVTQTPRYLIKTRGQQVTLSCSPISGHRSVSWYQQTPGQGLQFLFEYFSETQRNKGNFPGRFSGRQFSNSRSEMNVSTLELGDSALYLCASSLEGGKNTEAFFGQGTRLTVV.

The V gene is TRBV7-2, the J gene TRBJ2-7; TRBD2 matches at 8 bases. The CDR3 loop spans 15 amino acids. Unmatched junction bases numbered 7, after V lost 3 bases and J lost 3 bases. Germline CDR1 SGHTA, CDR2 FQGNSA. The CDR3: CASSLKAGDIYEQYF. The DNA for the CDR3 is TGTGCCAGCAGCTTGAAAGCGGGGGACATCTACGAGCAGTACTTC.

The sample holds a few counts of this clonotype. The CDR3 DNA follows: TGTGCCAGCTCACCTAGGGACAGGGACGGCTACGAGCAGTACTTC. Encoded protein: CASSPRDRDGYEQYF. The chain has TRBV18 and TRBJ2-7; 9 bases agree with TRBD1. This CDR3 spans 15 amino acids. V shed 3 bases and J 3 bases; nucleotides not matched to a gene: 6. Germline-derived CDR1 and CDR2 are KGHSH and LQKENI.

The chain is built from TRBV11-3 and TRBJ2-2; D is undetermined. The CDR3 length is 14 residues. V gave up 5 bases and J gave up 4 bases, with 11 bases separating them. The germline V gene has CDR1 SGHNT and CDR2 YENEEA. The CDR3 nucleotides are TGTGCCAGCAGCCGGATGGTAGTCACCGGGGAGCTGTTTTTT. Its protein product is CASSRMVVTGELFF.

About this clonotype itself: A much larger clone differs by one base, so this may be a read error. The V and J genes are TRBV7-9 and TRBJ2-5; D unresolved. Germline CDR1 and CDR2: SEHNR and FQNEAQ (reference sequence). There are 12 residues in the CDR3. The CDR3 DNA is TGTGCCAGCAGCTGGCATCAAGAGACCCGGTACTTC. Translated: CASSWHQETRYF.

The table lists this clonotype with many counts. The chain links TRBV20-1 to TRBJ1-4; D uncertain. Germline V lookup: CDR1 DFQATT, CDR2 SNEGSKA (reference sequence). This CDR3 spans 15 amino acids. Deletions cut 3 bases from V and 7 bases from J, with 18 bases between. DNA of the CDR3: TGCAGTGCTAGGACCCCCTCGGGCGGGCGTGAAAAACTGTTTTTT. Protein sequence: CSARTPSGGREKLFF.